The source of this T cell receptor (beta chain) is a study of cytomegalovirus exposure and HLA in healthy donors. In the case of this clone: Antigen unknown.

Per the germline V gene, CDR1 is LGHNA and CDR2 is YNFKEQ. The germline V and J ends were trimmed by 2 bases and 2 bases, with 10 bases remaining between them. This CDR3 has 15 amino acids. The PCR ran on 60 Vbeta and 13 Jbeta primers. Produced via immunoSEQ multiplex PCR; TCRdb's table is partial and in-frame only. The table has fewer than 200,000 clones, around 90% seen once; the top ten hold about 0.9%. Study-wide results and caveats: The authors later found TCR association rates varying by HLA locus, with DRB1 most and HLA-C fewest.

Sequencing was performed on PBMCs. The sequence derives from a woman aged 25 to 39 in good health and CMV-seronegative. This chain links TRBV4-2 with TRBJ2-1; possible D gene TRBD2, 6 bases. This CDR3 reads CASSQSGGTYNEQFF. In nucleotides, the CDR3 is TGTGCCAGCAGCCAAAGCGGAGGGACCTACAATGAGCAGTTCTTC.